This T cell receptor (beta chain) was documented in a study of blood T cell repertoires in COVID-19. Study-wide background: Material from acute and convalescent COVID-19 was sourced from the United States, Italy and Spain. The analysed material was cDNA or gDNA that came from T cells, B-cell-depleted T cells, or PBMCs.

In the original processing: Nucleated cell number was recorded as an estimate derived from reference gene primer amplification. Using immunoSEQ multiplex PCR, the repertoire was profiled, and TCRdb retains in-frame clones only, with some absent. V and J calls and clone size follow that table, whereas D and trimming were derived from the DNA. There are approximately 15,000 clones in the sample; around 88% occur only once, and 17% lies in the top ten. V was clipped by 4 bases and J by 7 bases; unmatched bases: 9. CDR1 is SGDLS, CDR2 YYNGEE, per germline. The CDR3 length is 15 residues. This clone was counted between two and nine times.

The chain carries TRBV9 and TRBJ2-1, with TRBD1 matching over 9 bases. The receptor was isolated from a human donor with active COVID-19. The donor label of this sample is uncertain. Sample: peripheral blood. CDR3 coding DNA: TGTGCCAGCAGCCCCCGAGGACAGGGGTTGAATGAGCAGTTCTTC. This translates into CASSPRGQGLNEQFF.